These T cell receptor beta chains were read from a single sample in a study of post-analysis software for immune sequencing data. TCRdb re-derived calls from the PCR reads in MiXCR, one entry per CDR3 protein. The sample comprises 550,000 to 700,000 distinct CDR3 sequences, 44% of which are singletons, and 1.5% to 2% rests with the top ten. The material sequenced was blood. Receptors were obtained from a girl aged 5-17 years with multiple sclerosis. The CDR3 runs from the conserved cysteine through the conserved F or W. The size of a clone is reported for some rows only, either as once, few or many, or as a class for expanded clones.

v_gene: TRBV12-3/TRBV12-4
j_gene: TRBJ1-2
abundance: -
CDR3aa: CASSFMGKDGYTF

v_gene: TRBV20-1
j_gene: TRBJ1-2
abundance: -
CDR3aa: CSARSGTNGYTF

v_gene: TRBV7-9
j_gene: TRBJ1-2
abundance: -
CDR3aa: CAKGALSGLGYTF

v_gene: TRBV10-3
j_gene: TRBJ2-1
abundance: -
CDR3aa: CAISSSSASGNGNEQFF

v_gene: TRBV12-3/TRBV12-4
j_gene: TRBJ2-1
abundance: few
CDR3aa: CASSPTSDEQFF

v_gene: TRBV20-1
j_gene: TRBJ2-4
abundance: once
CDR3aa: CSALELLAKNIQYF

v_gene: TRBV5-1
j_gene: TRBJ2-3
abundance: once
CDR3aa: CASSLERTSVFTDTQYF

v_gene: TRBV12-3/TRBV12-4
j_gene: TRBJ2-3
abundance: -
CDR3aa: CASSSVPGQGSTDTQYF

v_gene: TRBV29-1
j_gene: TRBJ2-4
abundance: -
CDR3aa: CSVLGDRENIQYF

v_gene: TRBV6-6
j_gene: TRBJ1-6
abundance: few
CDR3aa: CASSYLRQSGSPLHF

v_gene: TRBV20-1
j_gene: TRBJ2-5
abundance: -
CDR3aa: CSARDGGLPQETQYF

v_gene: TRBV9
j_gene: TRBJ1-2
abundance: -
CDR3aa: CASSVVGGTSYGYTF

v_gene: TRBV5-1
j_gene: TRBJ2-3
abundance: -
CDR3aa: CASSLGTSGITDTRYF

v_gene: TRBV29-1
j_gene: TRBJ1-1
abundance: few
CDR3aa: CSVDRVGSGAFF

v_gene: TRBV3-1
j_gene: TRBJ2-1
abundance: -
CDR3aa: CASSQVSSSYNEQFF

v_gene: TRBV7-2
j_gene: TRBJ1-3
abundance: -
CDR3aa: CASSASSGNTIYF

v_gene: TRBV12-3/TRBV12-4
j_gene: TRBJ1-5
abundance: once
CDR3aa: CASSYGTITAKQPQHF

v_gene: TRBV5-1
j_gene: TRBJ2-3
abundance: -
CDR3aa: CASSLILSDTQYF

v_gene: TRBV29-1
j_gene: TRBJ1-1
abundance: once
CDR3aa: CSVSALLRDTEAFF

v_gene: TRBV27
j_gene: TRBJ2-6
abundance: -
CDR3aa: CASSLFAFGQGGGANVLTF

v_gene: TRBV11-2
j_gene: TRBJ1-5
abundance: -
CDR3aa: CASSNQGVGQPQHF

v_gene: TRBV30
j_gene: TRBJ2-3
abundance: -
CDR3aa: CAWNPPGLQGDTQYF

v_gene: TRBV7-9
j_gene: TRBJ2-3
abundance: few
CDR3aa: CASSSRLTSTDTQYF

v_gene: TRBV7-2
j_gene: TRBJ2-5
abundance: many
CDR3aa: CASSDLGLAAQETQYF